This T cell receptor beta chain was captured in a study of beta chain features in type 1 diabetes. Across the study: Cell yields, age and gender were similar between patients and healthy donors.

About this clone itself: Antigen: not known.

Study findings and constraints: All four CD4+ subsets from Type 1 diabetes patients carried moderately but significantly shorter TCRB CDR3s. Any PCR bias toward short templates would affect both groups alike.

CDR1 is SNHLY, CDR2 FYNNEI, per germline. Deletions cut 7 bases from V and 3 bases from J, with 13 bases between. CDR3 size: 14 residues. The authors reverse transcribed all of the isolated RNA, so sequencing captured expressed TCRB transcripts. Measured with immunoSEQ multiplex PCR; TCRdb has only the in-frame clones, and not every one. The data show about 700,000 clones, over 10% seen once. CD4+ cells of the naive, central memory, regulatory and stem cell-like memory types were sorted via CD45RO/CCR7/CD25/CD127/CD95/CD27. This chain connects TRBV2 to TRBJ1-5; D is ambiguous. This receptor was obtained from a man younger than 30 with type 1 diabetes. The material sequenced was naive CD4+ T cells from blood. CDR3 sequence (DNA): TGTGCCAGCAATGGTGACGGCCACAATCAGCCCCAGCATTTT. It is translated as CASNGDGHNQPQHF.